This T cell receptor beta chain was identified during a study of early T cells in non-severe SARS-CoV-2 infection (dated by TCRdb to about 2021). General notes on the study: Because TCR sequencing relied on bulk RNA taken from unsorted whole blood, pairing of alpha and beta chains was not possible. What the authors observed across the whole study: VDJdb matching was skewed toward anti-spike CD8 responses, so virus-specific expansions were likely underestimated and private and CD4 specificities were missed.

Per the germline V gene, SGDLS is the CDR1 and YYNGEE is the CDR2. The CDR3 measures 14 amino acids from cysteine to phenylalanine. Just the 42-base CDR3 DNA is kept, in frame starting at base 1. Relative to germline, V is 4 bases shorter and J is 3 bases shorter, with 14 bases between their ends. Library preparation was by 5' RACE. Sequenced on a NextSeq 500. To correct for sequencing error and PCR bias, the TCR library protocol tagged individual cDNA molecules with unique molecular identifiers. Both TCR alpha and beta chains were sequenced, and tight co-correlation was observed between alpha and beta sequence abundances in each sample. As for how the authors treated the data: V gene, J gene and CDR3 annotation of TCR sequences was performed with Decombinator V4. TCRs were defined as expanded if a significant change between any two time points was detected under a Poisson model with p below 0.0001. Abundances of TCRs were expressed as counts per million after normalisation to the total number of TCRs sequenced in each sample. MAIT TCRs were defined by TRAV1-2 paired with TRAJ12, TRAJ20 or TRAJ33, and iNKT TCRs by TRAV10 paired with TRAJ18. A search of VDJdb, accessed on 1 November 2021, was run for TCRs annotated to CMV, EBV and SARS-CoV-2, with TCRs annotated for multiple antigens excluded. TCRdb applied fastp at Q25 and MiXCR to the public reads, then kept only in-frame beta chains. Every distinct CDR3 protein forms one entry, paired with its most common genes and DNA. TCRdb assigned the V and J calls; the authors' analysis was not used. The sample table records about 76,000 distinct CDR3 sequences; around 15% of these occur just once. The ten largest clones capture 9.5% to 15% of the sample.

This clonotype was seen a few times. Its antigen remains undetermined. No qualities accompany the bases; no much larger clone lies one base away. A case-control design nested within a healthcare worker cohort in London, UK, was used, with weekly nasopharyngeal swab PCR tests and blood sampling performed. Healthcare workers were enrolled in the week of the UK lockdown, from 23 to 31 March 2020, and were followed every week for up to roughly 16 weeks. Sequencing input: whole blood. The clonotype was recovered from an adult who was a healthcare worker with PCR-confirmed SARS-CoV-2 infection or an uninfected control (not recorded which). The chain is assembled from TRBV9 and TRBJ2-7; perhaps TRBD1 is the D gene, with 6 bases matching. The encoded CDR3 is CASSPLGQSYEQYF. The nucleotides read TGTGCCAGCAGCCCTCTTGGACAGAGCTACGAGCAGTACTTC.